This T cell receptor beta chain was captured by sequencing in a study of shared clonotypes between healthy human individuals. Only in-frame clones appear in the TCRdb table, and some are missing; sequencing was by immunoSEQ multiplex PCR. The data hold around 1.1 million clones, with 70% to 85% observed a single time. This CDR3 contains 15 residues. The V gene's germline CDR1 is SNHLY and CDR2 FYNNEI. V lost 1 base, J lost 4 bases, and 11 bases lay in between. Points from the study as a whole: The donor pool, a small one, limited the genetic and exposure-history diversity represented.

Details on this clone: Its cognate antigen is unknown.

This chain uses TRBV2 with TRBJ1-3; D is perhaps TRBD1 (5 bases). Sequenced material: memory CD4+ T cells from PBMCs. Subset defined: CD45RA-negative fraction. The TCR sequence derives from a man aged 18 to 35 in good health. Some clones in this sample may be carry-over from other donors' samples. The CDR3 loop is CASSEGTRGGNTIYF. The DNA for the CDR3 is TGTGCCAGCAGTGAAGGGACGAGGGGCGGAAACACCATATATTTT.